A single sample gave rise to the 27 T cell receptor beta chains below, sequenced in a study of blood T cell repertoires in COVID-19. Here immunoSEQ multiplex PCR was the method, and the copy in TCRdb shows in-frame clones only, minus some. The profile shows about 180,000 clones, 75% to 90% of them singletons. Sequencing input: peripheral blood. The source of these receptors is a human donor with active or convalescent COVID-19. The donor label of this sample is uncertain.

The chain employs TRBV28 and TRBJ2-5; 8 bases are shared with TRBD2. Germline V gene sequence: CDR1 MDHEN, CDR2 SYDVKM. There are 14 residues in the CDR3. V shed 3 bases, J shed 4 bases, and the junction held 4 bases outside the gene matches. Written as DNA, the CDR3 is TGTGCCAGCAGTTTTCGGGGGGGCGCAGAGACCCAGTACTTC. It translates to CASSFRGGAETQYF.

The chain is built from TRBV9 and TRBJ2-1; 7 bases map to TRBD1. Germline V lookup: CDR1 SGDLS, CDR2 YYNGEE. V shed 3 bases and J 4 bases; nucleotides not matched to a gene: 4. CDR3 size: 14 residues. CDR3 residues: CASSDAGGYNEQFF. The CDR3 bases are TGTGCCAGCAGCGACGCAGGGGGTTACAATGAGCAGTTCTTC.

CDR3 DNA: TGTGCCAGCAGTTACCCCGGGACAGGGCATAATTCACCCCTCCACTTT. Translation: CASSYPGTGHNSPLHF. The rearrangement uses TRBV28 and TRBJ1-6, with 9 nucleotides matching TRBD1. V lost 4 bases, J lost 5 bases, and 6 bases stayed unmatched. The CDR3 totals 16 residues. Germline values: CDR1 MDHEN, CDR2 SYDVKM.

This chain joins TRBV28 and TRBJ2-5, with 9 nucleotides matching TRBD1. The CDR3 covers 14 residues. Germline V lookup: CDR1 MDHEN, CDR2 SYDVKM. V trimming: 2 bases; J trimming: 3 bases; junction bases outside the gene matches: 1. CDR3 sequence (DNA): TGTGCCAGCAGTTTACGGACAGGGGAAGAGACCCAGTACTTC. Its translation is CASSLRTGEETQYF.

This chain connects TRBV11-2 to TRBJ2-7; D is undetermined. CDR3 length: 15 amino acids. Germline CDR1 is SGHAT and CDR2 is FQNNGV. Trimming pared 0 bases from V and 2 bases from J, leaving 11 bases between. CDR3 in DNA: TGTGCCAGCAGCTTAGAATTTCGTTTAACCTACGAGCAGTACTTC. The encoded protein is CASSLEFRLTYEQYF.

This clone was seen a handful of times. Germline and junction disagree at one end, which may indicate a read error. The chain combines TRBV9 with TRBJ2-7; 9 nucleotides line up with TRBD2. CDR3 length equals 14 residues. Germline assignment: CDR1 SGDLS and CDR2 YYNGEE. The CDR3 reads CASSGSGYVYEQYF. The CDR3 DNA follows: TGTGCCAGTAGCGGGAGTGGGTATGTTTACGAGCAGTACTTC.

The genes are TRBV10-3 and TRBJ2-5; TRBD2 matches 11 bases. There are 15 residues in the CDR3. Germline CDR1 ENHRY, CDR2 SYGVKD. V was clipped by 2 bases and J by 3 bases; unmatched bases: 2. CDR3 in DNA: TGTGCCATCAGTGAGGGGGGACTAGCGGAAGAGACCCAGTACTTC. Encoded protein: CAISEGGLAEETQYF.

This clone has a handful of counts. The V call is TRBV5-1, the J call TRBJ1-3, with D unresolved. Per germline, CDR1 SGHRS and CDR2 YFSETQ. V shed 3 bases and J shed 0 bases, with 19 bases lying between them. This CDR3 comprises 18 residues. The CDR3 loop is CASSWAGFDAYSGNTIYF. The CDR3 DNA reads TGCGCCAGCAGCTGGGCCGGATTTGACGCCTACTCTGGAAACACCATATATTTT.

This clone has just a few counts. The V call is TRBV9, the J call TRBJ2-7; TRBD2 aligns across 7 bases. There are 15 residues in the CDR3. V lost 3 bases, J lost 2 bases, and 8 bases stayed unmatched. Looked up from germline, CDR1 is SGDLS and CDR2 is YYNGEE. The CDR3 region is CASSADGGGTYEQYF. CDR3 coding DNA: TGTGCCAGCAGCGCTGACGGGGGAGGGACCTACGAGCAGTACTTC.

This chain links TRBV7-9 with TRBJ2-1; D unclear. This CDR3 is 15 amino acids long. The germline V and J ends were trimmed by 5 bases and 9 bases, with 20 bases remaining between them. The germline V gene encodes CDR1 SEHNR and CDR2 FQNEAQ (reference sequence). CDR3 amino acids: CASSPKRRLGGEQFF. DNA for the CDR3: TGTGCCAGCAGCCCTAAACGTAGATTAGGCGGTGAGCAGTTCTTC.

This clone showed up just a few times. The chain joins TRBV15 to TRBJ1-2; the match to TRBD1 covers 7 bases. V lost 0 bases and J lost 7; bases outside the gene matches: 5. In germline, CDR1 is LNHNV, CDR2 YYDKDF (reference sequence). There are 14 residues in the CDR3. Here the CDR3 DNA reads TGTGCCACCAGCAGAGATGGGCAGGGGGGTGGCTACACCTTC. Amino acid sequence: CATSRDGQGGGYTF.

The chain combines TRBV19 with TRBJ2-7; possible D gene TRBD2, 5 bases. In germline, CDR1 is LNHDA, CDR2 SQIVND (reference sequence). Trimming removed 10 bases at V and 5 bases at J, with 24 bases between. This CDR3 has 15 residues. CDR3 in amino acids: CATSRVGVTYNEQYF. The CDR3 DNA reads as TGTGCCACCTCACGGGTCGGGGTAACCTATAACGAGCAGTACTTC. The complete variable domain, with remaining parts taken from reference TRBV19 and TRBJ2-7, reads DGGITQSPKYLFRKEGQNVTLSCEQNLNHDAMYWYRQDPGQGLRLIYYSQIVNDFQKGDIAEGYSVSREKKESFPLTVTSAQKNPTAFYLCATSRVGVTYNEQYFGPGTRLTVT.

The chain is built from TRBV27 and TRBJ2-7; 7 bases align to TRBD1. Germline CDR1 reads MNHEY; CDR2 reads SMNVEV (reference sequence). V was pared by 6 bases and J by 5 bases, with 7 bases of the junction left unmatched. CDR3 length: 13 residues. This CDR3 reads CASRETGVDEQYF. The DNA for the CDR3 is TGTGCCAGCAGGGAAACAGGGGTCGACGAGCAGTACTTC.

This clone was observed a single time. V is TRBV7-3 and J is TRBJ2-3, with 8 bases that match TRBD2. This CDR3 region has 18 residues. V dropped 3 bases and J dropped 4; count of bases not matched to a gene: 15. Looked up from germline, CDR1 is SGHTA and CDR2 is FQGTGA. The CDR3: CASSFNGAGGMWADTQYF. In DNA form, the CDR3 reads TGTGCCAGCAGCTTTAACGGTGCGGGGGGTATGTGGGCAGATACGCAGTATTTT.

The chain couples TRBV7-3 to TRBJ2-1; 7 bases are shared with TRBD2. Germline V gene lookup returns CDR1 SGHTA and CDR2 FQGTGA. The ends lost 5 bases at V and 4 bases at J; junction bases unmatched: 5. The CDR3 covers 14 residues. The CDR3 reads CASSPAGVYNEQFF. For the CDR3, the DNA is TGTGCCAGCAGCCCGGCGGGGGTATACAATGAGCAGTTCTTC.

This chain links TRBV19 with TRBJ2-7; weak D call: TRBD2 (7 bases). The CDR3 consists of 18 residues. From germline, CDR1 is LNHDA and CDR2 SQIVND (reference sequence). V shed 4 bases and J shed 1 base, with 23 bases lying between them. The CDR3 here is CASSTTGGSARGSYEQYF. The CDR3 DNA sequence: TGTGCCAGTAGTACCACGGGGGGCTCAGCTCGTGGGTCCTACGAGCAGTACTTC.

The CDR3 DNA reads TGTGCCATCAGTGCCCCAGGGACCGGGGAGCTGTTTTTT. This translates into CAISAPGTGELFF. V usage is TRBV10-3 and J usage is TRBJ2-2; possible D gene TRBD1, 5 bases. V lost 4 bases to trimming and J lost 5 bases, with 8 bases between them. The germline V gene has CDR1 ENHRY and CDR2 SYGVKD. CDR3 length: 13 amino acids.

This sequence joins TRBV5-5 and TRBJ2-3, with D uncertain. The ends were cut back, 1 base at V and 3 bases at J, with 9 bases in the middle. Germline V lookup: CDR1 SGHKS, CDR2 YYEKEE (reference sequence). The CDR3 length is 14 residues. The CDR3, as DNA: TGTGCCAGCAGCTTGCACAGAAGGACAGATACGCAGTATTTT. This sequence encodes CASSLHRRTDTQYF.

The gene calls are TRBV24-1 and TRBJ2-5, with TRBD1 matching 10 bases. The CDR3 length is 16 residues. The germline V gene has CDR1 KGHDR and CDR2 SFDVKD. Unmatched junction bases numbered 4, after V lost 1 base and J lost 3 bases. This chain's CDR3 is CATSDLGTGVEETQYF. CDR3 sequence (DNA): TGTGCCACCAGTGATTTAGGGACAGGGGTAGAAGAGACCCAGTACTTC.

This chain's CDR3 is CASRRQGDTGELFF. CDR3 nucleotides: TGTGCCAGCCGAAGACAGGGTGACACCGGGGAGCTGTTTTTT. The rearrangement joins TRBV7-9 to TRBJ2-2; TRBD1 matches 7 bases. Per the germline V gene, CDR1 is SEHNR and CDR2 is FQNEAQ (reference sequence). CDR3 size: 14 residues. V was clipped by 8 bases and J by 3 bases; unmatched bases: 6.

The chain carries TRBV19 and TRBJ1-1; a possible D gene is TRBD1 (6 bases). The CDR3 totals 14 residues. V lost 7 bases and J 5 bases, leaving 17 bases between the germline ends. Germline V gives CDR1 LNHDA, CDR2 SQIVND (reference sequence). The CDR3 nucleotides read TGTGCCAGTAATTTTGGGGGCTGGGAGACTGAAGCTTTCTTT. The encoded protein is CASNFGGWETEAFF.

This chain joins TRBV23-1 and TRBJ2-5, with D tentatively TRBD2 (6 bases). TRBV23-1 is given ORF status, its function remaining uncertain. The CDR3 contains 13 residues. V was shortened by 4 bases and J by 5 bases, with 11 bases between the two germline ends. CDR3 coding DNA: TGCGCCAGCAGTCCTCCCGGGACTGAGACCCAGTACTTC. As protein: CASSPPGTETQYF.

The chain combines TRBV27 with TRBJ1-4; no clear D gene. The V gene's germline CDR1 is MNHEY and CDR2 SMNVEV (reference sequence). V was pared by 6 bases and J by 8 bases, with 19 bases between. CDR3 length: 15 amino acids. The CDR3 sequence: CASSLSPRSEEKLFF. CDR3 coding DNA: TGTGCCAGCAGCTTAAGCCCTCGGTCGGAGGAAAAACTGTTTTTT.

The chain carries TRBV6-5 and TRBJ2-2, with 7 bases fitting TRBD1. The CDR3 runs to 15 residues. V was clipped by 6 bases and J by 4 bases; unmatched bases: 8. CDR1 MNHEY and CDR2 SVGAGI come from the germline V gene. As DNA, the CDR3 is TGTGCCAGCAGCTTATCGACAGGGATCACCGGGGAGCTGTTTTTT. Protein product: CASSLSTGITGELFF.

The J gene is TRBJ1-5, the V gene TRBV6-5, with D possibly being TRBD1 (6 bases). Between the trimmed V and J ends, which lost 5 bases and 3 bases, there was a span of 11 bases. CDR1 and CDR2 from the germline V gene are MNHEY and SVGAGI. The CDR3 consists of 14 residues. The CDR3 DNA is TGTGCCAGCAGTAATACAGGGTTCAATCAGCCCCAGCATTTT. Its protein is CASSNTGFNQPQHF.

About this clone: The sample holds other DNA sequences that translate to the same CDR3. The rearrangement uses TRBV4-1 and TRBJ1-2; no reliable D call. CDR1 is MGHRA and CDR2 is YSYEKL in the germline V gene. V was pared by 1 base and J by 4 bases, with 7 bases between. The CDR3 is made up of 13 amino acids. This CDR3 is CASSQGPGYGYTF. CDR3 bases: TGCGCCAGCAGCCAAGGCCCAGGCTATGGCTACACCTTC.

The rearrangement joins TRBV7-3 to TRBJ2-3; 7 nucleotides align to TRBD1. This CDR3 region has 11 residues. The germline V gene encodes CDR1 SGHTA and CDR2 FQGTGA. After removal of 5 bases from V and 10 bases from J, the junction contained 3 bases not matched to a gene. CDR3 loop: CASSTGESQYF. CDR3 bases: TGTGCCAGCAGCACAGGGGAATCGCAGTATTTT.